The 4 T cell receptor beta chains listed next were all sequenced from one sample in a study of shared clonotypes between healthy human individuals. TCRdb's table, derived via immunoSEQ multiplex PCR, lists solely in-frame clones and lacks some. The data contain fewer than 700,000 clones, about 95% of them seen just once; the ten biggest clones take up approximately 0.12%. Naive CD8 cells lacked CD45RO and underwent positive selection for CCR7, leaving out terminally differentiated effector memory CD45RA+ cells. Sequenced: naive CD8+ T cells sorted from blood. All receptors derive from a woman aged 25 to 39 in good health.

The rearrangement uses TRBV28 and TRBJ1-1, with D unresolved. The V end lost 5 bases, the J end lost 1 base, and 8 bases lay between the germline ends. CDR3 length: 13 amino acids. Per the germline V gene, CDR1 is MDHEN and CDR2 is SYDVKM. The CDR3 sequence: CASSVSRNTEAFF. In nucleotides, the CDR3 is TGTGCCAGCAGTGTGAGCAGGAACACTGAAGCTTTCTTT.

The chain uses TRBV7-8 and TRBJ2-1; the D gene could be TRBD1 or TRBD2 (6 bases each). The CDR3 is 17 amino acids. Per the germline V gene, CDR1 is SGHVS and CDR2 is FQNEAQ. V lost 0 bases and J lost 3, with 15 bases in between. Here the CDR3 reads CASSLAMWGAIYNEQFF. The CDR3 DNA sequence: TGTGCCAGCAGCTTAGCGATGTGGGGGGCAATCTACAATGAGCAGTTCTTC.

This clone has a single count. This rearrangement joins TRBV11-1 to TRBJ1-1; D may be TRBD1 (6 bases). CDR3 length: 14 amino acids. V was trimmed by 10 bases and J by 1 base, leaving 16 bases between them. CDR1 is SGHAT, CDR2 FQDESV, per germline (reference sequence). The CDR3 DNA reads as TGTGCCATCACGCTAATCAGGGGGAACACTGAAGCTTTCTTT. It specifies CAITLIRGNTEAFF.

CDR3 bases: TGTGCCAGCACCCGGGGGGACAGGGGATATAGCAATCAGCCCCAGCATTTT. This sequence encodes CASTRGDRGYSNQPQHF. V is TRBV2 and J is TRBJ1-5; 10 bases are shared with TRBD1. This CDR3 is built from 17 residues. V lost 7 bases to trimming and J lost 0 bases; unmatched junction nucleotides: 9. Germline V lookup: CDR1 SNHLY, CDR2 FYNNEI.